These 18 T cell receptor beta chains came from one sample sequenced in a study of blood T cell repertoires in COVID-19 (dated by TCRdb to about 2020). Libraries came from the immunoSEQ multiplex PCR assay. This immuneACCESS table, as held by TCRdb, lists in-frame sequences with V and J called but not all clones. Of the missing ones, under half trace to an unresolved V gene in checked studies; the others have no known cause. This sample has about 54,000 clones in its table, and roughly 91% of those were observed once. The ten largest account for about 7.8% of the sample. The sample comprised peripheral blood. These receptors came from a man aged 50 to 60 with active COVID-19.

The chain couples TRBV15 to TRBJ2-1; TRBD2 matches at 8 bases. The J segment lost 10 bases and the V segment lost 1 base, leaving 12 bases of the junction unmatched. Germline CDR1 is LNHNV and CDR2 is YYDKDF (reference sequence). The CDR3 length is 16 residues. The CDR3, as DNA: TGTGCCACCAGCAGAGTCCACACGGGGGGGCCCGGGGAGCAGTTCTTC. It yields the protein CATSRVHTGGPGEQFF.

The V and J genes are TRBV24-1 and TRBJ2-5; 10 nucleotides line up with TRBD2. The V gene end was trimmed by 3 bases and the J gene end by 2 bases; junction bases not matched to a gene: 11. CDR1 and CDR2 (germline): KGHDR, SFDVKD. CDR3 size: 18 residues. CDR3 region: CATSDAGGLAKYQETQYF. CDR3 sequence (DNA): TGTGCCACCAGTGATGCCGGGGGACTAGCGAAATATCAAGAGACCCAGTACTTC.

V gene TRBV19 combines with J gene TRBJ1-1; TRBD1 agrees at 10 bases. This CDR3 comprises 14 residues. CDR1 and CDR2 from the germline V gene are LNHDA and SQIVND (reference sequence). The V and J ends lost 8 bases and 4 bases, in that order; junction bases with no gene match: 7. CDR3 bases: TGTGCCAGTGGATACGGGACAGGGGCCACTGAAGCTTTCTTT. It specifies CASGYGTGATEAFF.

This rearrangement joins TRBV9 to TRBJ2-7; TRBD2 matches at 7 bases. CDR3 length equals 15 residues. Germline V gene lookup returns CDR1 SGDLS and CDR2 YYNGEE. V trimming: 0 bases; J trimming: 2 bases; junction bases outside the gene matches: 5. The CDR3, as DNA: TGTGCCAGCAGCGTAGCCGGACTAGAGACCTACGAGCAGTACTTC. Residues: CASSVAGLETYEQYF.

This clone was counted between two and nine times. The chain combines TRBV5-4 with TRBJ2-6, with 8 bases fitting TRBD2. J was trimmed by 2 bases and V by 4 bases; bases with no gene match: 5. The CDR3 covers 16 residues. Germline CDR1 SGHNT, CDR2 YYREEE (reference sequence). CDR3 coding DNA: TGTGCCAGCAGCCCCCCCGGGGGGGCTGGGGCCAACGTCCTGACTTTC. It translates to CASSPPGGAGANVLTF. Based on the CDR3 plus reference TRBV5-4 and TRBJ2-6, the full variable domain is ETGVTQSPTHLIKTRGQQVTLRCSSQSGHNTVSWYQQALGQGPQFIFQYYREEENGRGNFPPRFSGLQFPNYSSELNVNALELDDSALYLCASSPPGGAGANVLTFGAGSRLTVL.

The rearrangement links TRBV6-5 to TRBJ1-2; 7 bases are shared with TRBD1. The CDR3 totals 14 residues. The ends lost 7 bases at V and 6 bases at J; junction bases unmatched: 11. The V gene's germline CDR1 is MNHEY and CDR2 SVGAGI. The CDR3, as DNA: TGTGCCAGCACTCAGTGGAGGGGGCGGGATGGCTACACCTTC. Encoded protein: CASTQWRGRDGYTF.

This chain links TRBV7-8 with TRBJ1-4; D is possibly TRBD1 (6 bases). Trimming took off 5 bases at V and 3 bases at J, with 22 bases between the two ends. This CDR3 has 18 amino acids. Germline-derived CDR1 and CDR2 are SGHVS and FQNEAQ. DNA of the CDR3: TGTGCCAGCAGCAAGGGGGGGGGTCTCAGTCCCTCTAATGAAAAACTGTTTTTT. Translated, it gives CASSKGGGLSPSNEKLFF.

The gene calls are TRBV28 and TRBJ2-7, with 7 bases identical to TRBD1. V lost 5 bases and J lost 2; bases outside the gene matches: 6. This CDR3 has 14 amino acids. From germline, CDR1 is MDHEN and CDR2 SYDVKM. The CDR3 sequence: CASSIQGTPYEQYF. Written as DNA, the CDR3 is TGTGCCAGCAGTATACAGGGGACCCCCTACGAGCAGTACTTC.

The genes are TRBV4-1 and TRBJ2-1; TRBD1 aligns across 9 bases. This CDR3 region has 18 residues. From germline, CDR1 is MGHRA and CDR2 YSYEKL. V lost 2 bases and J lost 7; bases outside the gene matches: 15. The CDR3 DNA sequence: TGCGCCAGCAGCCAACGCCTCACCGGGACAGGGAATGGGAATGAGCAGTTCTTC. It encodes CASSQRLTGTGNGNEQFF.

The CDR3 sequence: CAWSLRGREETQYF. CDR3 nucleotides: TGTGCCTGGAGTCTAAGGGGACGGGAGGAGACCCAGTACTTC. V and J are TRBV30 and TRBJ2-5; tentatively, D is TRBD2 (6 bases). V dropped 2 bases and J dropped 5 bases, with 15 bases sitting between them. In germline, CDR1 is GTSNPN, CDR2 SVGIG (reference sequence). The CDR3 has 14 residues.

V and J are TRBV5-1 and TRBJ2-1; 12 bases align to TRBD1. Trimming at V came to 4 bases and at J to 8 bases, leaving 7 bases not matched to a gene. The CDR3 has 15 amino acids. Germline assignment: CDR1 SGHRS and CDR2 YFSETQ. CDR3 in amino acids: CASSGGQGAVDEQFF. In nucleotides, the CDR3 is TGCGCCAGCAGCGGGGGACAGGGGGCAGTCGATGAGCAGTTCTTC. Complete variable domain (other parts from reference TRBV5-1 and TRBJ2-1): KAGVTQTPRYLIKTRGQQVTLSCSPISGHRSVSWYQQTPGQGLQFLFEYFSETQRNKGNFPGRFSGRQFSNSRSEMNVSTLELGDSALYLCASSGGQGAVDEQFFGPGTRLTVL.

The gene calls are TRBV9 and TRBJ2-1; 7 bases align to TRBD2. CDR1 SGDLS and CDR2 YYNGEE come from the germline V gene. CDR3 size: 14 residues. The trim removed 4 bases at V and 3 bases at J, leaving 4 bases unmatched. CDR3 sequence reads: CASSTREVYNEQFF. CDR3 nucleotides: TGTGCCAGCAGCACTCGGGAGGTCTACAATGAGCAGTTCTTC.

This chain links TRBV18 with TRBJ1-2, with TRBD1 matching 11 bases. J lost 6 bases, V lost 6 bases, and 12 bases had no gene match. Germline loops: CDR1 KGHSH, CDR2 LQKENI. This CDR3 is built from 16 residues. The CDR3 loop is CASSSGTGGLKDGYTF. CDR3 DNA: TGTGCCAGCTCCTCCGGGACAGGGGGTTTGAAGGATGGCTACACCTTC.

V gene TRBV28 combines with J gene TRBJ1-6; 11 nucleotides line up with TRBD1. The CDR3 is 14 amino acids. Germline loops: CDR1 MDHEN, CDR2 SYDVKM. V lost 6 bases, J lost 10 bases, and 5 bases stayed unmatched. CDR3 sequence: CASSRTGGISPLHF. In DNA form, the CDR3 reads TGTGCCAGCAGCAGGACAGGGGGCATCTCACCCCTCCACTTT.

The chain combines TRBV4-3 with TRBJ1-2; D is uncertain. Trimming left V 0 bases short and J 5 bases short, with 10 bases between. The germline V gene has CDR1 LGHNA and CDR2 YSLEER. The CDR3 has 14 residues. The CDR3 spells CASSQEHREYGYTF. The CDR3 bases are TGCGCCAGCAGCCAAGAACACAGAGAATATGGCTACACCTTC.

The chain links TRBV6-5 to TRBJ1-1; tentatively, D is TRBD1 (5 bases). The CDR3 spans 11 residues. The V end lost 6 bases, the J end lost 11 bases, and 13 bases lay between the germline ends. Germline assignment: CDR1 MNHEY and CDR2 SVGAGI. The CDR3 region has the DNA TGTGCCAGCAGAATAGGGGTTGTCGCTTTCTTT. It codes for CASRIGVVAFF.

This chain joins TRBV11-2 and TRBJ2-7; 7 positions agree with TRBD2. Germline values: CDR1 SGHAT, CDR2 FQNNGV. V was clipped by 2 bases and J by 3 bases; unmatched bases: 4. The CDR3 runs 14 residues. The CDR3, as DNA: TGTGCCAGCAGCTTAACGGGGGGATTCTACGAGCAGTACTTC. It translates to CASSLTGGFYEQYF.

The chain employs TRBV14 and TRBJ1-6, with D maybe TRBD1 (5 bases). The CDR3 spans 18 residues. Per germline, CDR1 SGHDN and CDR2 FVKESK. The ends were cut back, 3 bases at V and 10 bases at J, with 25 bases in the middle. The CDR3, as DNA: TGTGCCAGCAGCCATCATAACCCGGGGACCAGGAGGGAATCACCCCTCCACTTT. Translated: CASSHHNPGTRRESPLHF.